Following are 6 T cell receptor beta chains from one sample sequenced in a study of blood T cell repertoires in COVID-19. Sequenced by immunoSEQ multiplex PCR; TCRdb stores in-frame clones only, minus some. This repertoire shows approximately 120,000 clones, roughly 81% found once; its top ten account for less than 11%. Material: peripheral blood. The receptors were sampled from a human donor in a cohort sampled during active COVID-19.

The chain uses TRBV7-2 and TRBJ1-5, with D perhaps matching TRBD1 (5 bases). The V gene lost 4 bases and the J gene lost 4 bases, with 14 bases spanning the gap. The CDR3 has 15 residues. The germline V gene has CDR1 SGHTA and CDR2 FQGNSA. The CDR3 spells CASSSWGEINQPQHF. The CDR3 DNA follows: TGTGCCAGCAGCTCTTGGGGGGAGATTAATCAGCCCCAGCATTTT.

About this clone itself: Other DNA variants within this sample encode the same CDR3. The chain combines TRBV30 with TRBJ1-5; 8 nucleotides match TRBD1. With V trimmed by 5 bases and J by 7 bases, 4 bases remained unmatched. There are 12 residues in the CDR3. Germline V lookup: CDR1 GTSNPN, CDR2 SVGIG (reference sequence). Here the CDR3 reads CAWGQGDQPQHF. In DNA form, the CDR3 reads TGTGCCTGGGGACAGGGCGACCAGCCCCAGCATTTT.

The CDR3 DNA reads TGCGCCAGCAATCTACAGGGGCCCGTCTCTGGAAACACCATATATTTT. Translation: CASNLQGPVSGNTIYF. V and J are TRBV10-1 and TRBJ1-3; TRBD1 matches 7 bases. With 7 bases clipped from V and 0 bases from J, the junction kept 9 bases outside the gene matches. Germline lookup yields CDR1 WNHNN and CDR2 SYGVQD (reference sequence). The CDR3 runs to 16 residues.

This sequence joins TRBV21-1 and TRBJ2-6; the D call TRBD1 from the table was never checked on the DNA. TRBV21-1 is described as a pseudogene. This CDR3 region has 17 residues. CDR3 in DNA: TGTGCCAGCAGCCCGGACAGGGGATTGCCTGGGGCCAACGTCCTGACTTTC. It translates to CASSPDRGLPGANVLTF.

This chain joins TRBV4-1 and TRBJ2-3; a weak D match, TRBD1 (6 bases). The CDR3 loop spans 18 amino acids. Germline loops: CDR1 MGHRA, CDR2 YSYEKL. V was clipped by 2 bases and J by 3 bases, with 21 bases between them. The CDR3 loop reads CASSQSTGLGAMTDTQYF. CDR3 DNA: TGCGCCAGCAGCCAATCAACCGGGTTGGGGGCAATGACAGATACGCAGTATTTT.

The chain has TRBV7-7 and TRBJ2-3; 12 bases align to TRBD2. Germline-derived CDR1 and CDR2 are SSHAT and FNYEAQ (reference sequence). J was trimmed by 2 bases and V by 5 bases; bases with no gene match: 5. CDR3 length: 16 residues. As DNA, the CDR3 is TGTGCCAGCAGCAAAGGACTAGCGGGGAACACAGATACGCAGTATTTT. Residues: CASSKGLAGNTDTQYF.